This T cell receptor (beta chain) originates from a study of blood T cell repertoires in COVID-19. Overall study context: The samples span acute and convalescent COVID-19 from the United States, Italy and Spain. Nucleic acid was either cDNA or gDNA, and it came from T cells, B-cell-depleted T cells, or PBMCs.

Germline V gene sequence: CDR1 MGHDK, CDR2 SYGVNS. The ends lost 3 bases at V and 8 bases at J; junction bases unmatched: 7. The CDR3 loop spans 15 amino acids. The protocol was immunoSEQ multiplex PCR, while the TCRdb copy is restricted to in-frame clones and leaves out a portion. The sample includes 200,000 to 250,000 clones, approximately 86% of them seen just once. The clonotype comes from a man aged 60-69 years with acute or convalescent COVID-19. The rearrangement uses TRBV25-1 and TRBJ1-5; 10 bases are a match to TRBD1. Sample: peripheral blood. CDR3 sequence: CASSDRTGGMEPQHF. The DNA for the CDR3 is TGTGCCAGCAGTGACAGGACAGGGGGAATGGAGCCCCAGCATTTT.